This T cell receptor beta chain was sequenced for a study of cytomegalovirus exposure and HLA in healthy donors. Study-wide background: Across under 450 genotyped donors, over 70% landed in the Caucasian-associated ancestry cluster.

PCR used 60 Vbeta primers and 13 Jbeta primers. Sequenced by immunoSEQ multiplex PCR; TCRdb stores in-frame clones only, minus some. This sample has 150,000 to 200,000 clones, with 70% to 90% found just once. In germline, CDR1 is SGHNT, CDR2 YYREEE (reference sequence). The CDR3 runs 14 residues. The ends were cut back, 4 bases at V and 6 bases at J, with 15 bases in the middle. The chain has TRBV5-4 and TRBJ2-3; D is perhaps TRBD1 (6 bases). Sequenced: PBMCs. The TCR was taken from a young man in good health and CMV-seropositive. CDR3 sequence reads: CASSVKQGPDTQYF. As DNA, the CDR3 is TGTGCCAGCAGCGTAAAACAGGGACCGGATACGCAGTATTTT.